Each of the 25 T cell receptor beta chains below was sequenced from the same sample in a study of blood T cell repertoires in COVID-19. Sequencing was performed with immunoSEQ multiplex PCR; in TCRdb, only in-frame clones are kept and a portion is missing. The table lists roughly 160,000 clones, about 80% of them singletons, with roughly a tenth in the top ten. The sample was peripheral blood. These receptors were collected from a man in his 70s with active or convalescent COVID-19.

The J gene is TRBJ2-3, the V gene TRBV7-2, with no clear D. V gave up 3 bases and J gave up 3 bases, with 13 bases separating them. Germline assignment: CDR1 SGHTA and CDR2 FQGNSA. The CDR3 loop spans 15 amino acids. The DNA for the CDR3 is TGTGCCAGCAGCTTCTCCCCGAGCAGGACAGATACGCAGTATTTT. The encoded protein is CASSFSPSRTDTQYF.

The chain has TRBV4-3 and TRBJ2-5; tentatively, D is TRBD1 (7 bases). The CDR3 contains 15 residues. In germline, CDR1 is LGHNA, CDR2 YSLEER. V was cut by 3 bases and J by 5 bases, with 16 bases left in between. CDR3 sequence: CASSHAQGGKETQYF. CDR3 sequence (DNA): TGCGCCAGCAGCCATGCCCAGGGGGGTAAGGAGACCCAGTACTTC.

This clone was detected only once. The CDR3 sequence is CASSFDRVGSGELFF. The CDR3 nucleotides are TGTGCCAGCAGCTTCGACAGGGTCGGGTCCGGGGAGCTGTTTTTT. The V call is TRBV7-2, the J call TRBJ2-2; 7 bases fit TRBD1. J gave up 6 bases and V 3 bases, and 7 bases lay outside the gene matches. CDR1 is SGHTA and CDR2 is FQGNSA in the germline V gene. The CDR3 totals 15 residues.

CDR3 sequence: CASSIVVTAYSNQPQHF. The CDR3 DNA reads as TGTGCCAGTAGTATAGTGGTGACTGCTTATAGCAATCAGCCCCAGCATTTT. The V gene is TRBV19, the J gene TRBJ1-5, with D uncertain. The germline V gene encodes CDR1 LNHDA and CDR2 SQIVND (reference sequence). The CDR3 is 17 amino acids. Trimming removed 1 base at V and 0 bases at J, with 13 bases between.

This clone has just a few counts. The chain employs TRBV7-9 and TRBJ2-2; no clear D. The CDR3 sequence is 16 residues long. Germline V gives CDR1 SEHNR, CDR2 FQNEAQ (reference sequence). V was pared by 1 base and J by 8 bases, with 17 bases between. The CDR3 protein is CASSLEAWATTGELFF. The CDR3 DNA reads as TGTGCCAGCAGCTTAGAGGCGTGGGCAACCACTGGGGAGCTGTTTTTT.

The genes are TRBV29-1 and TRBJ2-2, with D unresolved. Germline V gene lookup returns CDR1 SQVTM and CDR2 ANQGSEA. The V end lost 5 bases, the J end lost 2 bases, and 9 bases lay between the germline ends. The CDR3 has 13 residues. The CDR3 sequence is CSVSQLNTGELFF. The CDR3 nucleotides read TGCAGCGTTTCACAGCTAAACACCGGGGAGCTGTTTTTT.

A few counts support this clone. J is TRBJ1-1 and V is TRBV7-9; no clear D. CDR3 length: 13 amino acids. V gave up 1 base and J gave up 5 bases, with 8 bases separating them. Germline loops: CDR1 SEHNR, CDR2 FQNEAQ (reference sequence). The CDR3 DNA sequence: TGTGCCAGCAGCTTAGGCGGCGGTACTGAAGCTTTCTTT. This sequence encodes CASSLGGGTEAFF. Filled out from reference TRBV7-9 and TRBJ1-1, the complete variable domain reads DTGVSQNPRHKITKRGQNVTFRCDPISEHNRLYWYRQTLGQGPEFLTYFQNEAQLEKSRLLSDRFSAERPKGSFSTLEIQRTEQGDSAMYLCASSLGGGTEAFFGQGTRLTVV.

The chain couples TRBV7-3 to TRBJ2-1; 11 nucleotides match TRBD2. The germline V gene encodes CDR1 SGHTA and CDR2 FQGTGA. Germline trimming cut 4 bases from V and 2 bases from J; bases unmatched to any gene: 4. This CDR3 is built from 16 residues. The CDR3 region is CASSSIAGGAYNEQFF. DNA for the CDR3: TGTGCCAGCAGCTCAATAGCGGGAGGGGCCTACAATGAGCAGTTCTTC.

CDR3: CASSSHRAGGTEAFF. The DNA of the CDR3 is TGTGCCAGCAGCTCTCACAGGGCGGGGGGAACTGAAGCTTTCTTT. The rearrangement joins TRBV7-9 to TRBJ1-1, with D perhaps TRBD1 (6 bases). Germline loops: CDR1 SEHNR, CDR2 FQNEAQ (reference sequence). Trimming removed 4 bases from V and 5 bases from J, with 17 bases in between. This CDR3 contains 15 residues.

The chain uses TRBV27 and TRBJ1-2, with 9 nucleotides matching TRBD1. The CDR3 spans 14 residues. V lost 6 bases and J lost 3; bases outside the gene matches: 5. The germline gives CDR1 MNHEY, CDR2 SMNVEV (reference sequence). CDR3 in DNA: TGTGCCAGCAGCTCTGGGACAGGGTACTATGGCTACACCTTC. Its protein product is CASSSGTGYYGYTF.

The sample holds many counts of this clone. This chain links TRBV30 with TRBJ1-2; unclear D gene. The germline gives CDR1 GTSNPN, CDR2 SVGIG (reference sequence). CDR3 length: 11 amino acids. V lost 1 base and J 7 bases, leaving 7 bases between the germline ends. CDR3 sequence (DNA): TGTGCCTGGAGTGAGAGAGGTGGCTACACCTTC. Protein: CAWSERGGYTF. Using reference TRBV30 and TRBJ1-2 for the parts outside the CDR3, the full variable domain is SQTIHQWPATLVQPVGSPLSLECTVEGTSNPNLYWYRQAAGRGLQLLFYSVGIGQISSEVPQNLSASRPQDRQFILSSKKLLLSDSGFYLCAWSERGGYTFGSGTRLTVV.

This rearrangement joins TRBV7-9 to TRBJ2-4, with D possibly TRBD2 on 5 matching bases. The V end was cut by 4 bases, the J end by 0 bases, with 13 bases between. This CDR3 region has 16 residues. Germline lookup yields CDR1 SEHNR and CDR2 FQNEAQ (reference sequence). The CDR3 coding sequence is TGTGCCAGCAGCTGGGCGGGCAGTTTAGCCAAAAACATTCAGTACTTC. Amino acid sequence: CASSWAGSLAKNIQYF.

The CDR3 is CASSLGDTVGRELFF. The CDR3 DNA reads as TGTGCCAGCAGCTTAGGGGACACGGTAGGCAGGGAGCTGTTTTTT. The chain is built from TRBV7-8 and TRBJ2-2, with a possible D match to TRBD1 (6 bases). V was pared by 1 base and J by 9 bases, with 15 bases between. Germline V gives CDR1 SGHVS, CDR2 FQNEAQ. CDR3 length equals 15 residues.

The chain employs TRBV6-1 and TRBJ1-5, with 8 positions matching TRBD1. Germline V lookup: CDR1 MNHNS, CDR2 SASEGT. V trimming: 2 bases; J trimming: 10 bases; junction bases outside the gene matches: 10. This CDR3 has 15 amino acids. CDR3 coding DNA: TGTGCCAGCAGTGAAATGGACAGGGACCTGCGCCCCCAGCATTTT. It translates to CASSEMDRDLRPQHF.

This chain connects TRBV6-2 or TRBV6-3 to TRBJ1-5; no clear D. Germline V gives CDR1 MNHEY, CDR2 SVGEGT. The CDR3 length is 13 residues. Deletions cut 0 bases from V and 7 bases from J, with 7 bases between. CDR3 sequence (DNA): TGTGCCAGCAGTTACTCGACGGGGCAGCCCCAGCATTTT. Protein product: CASSYSTGQPQHF.

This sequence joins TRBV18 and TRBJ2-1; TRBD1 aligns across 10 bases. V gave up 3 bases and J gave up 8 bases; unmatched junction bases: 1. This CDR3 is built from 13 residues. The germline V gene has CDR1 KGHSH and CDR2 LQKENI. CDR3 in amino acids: CASSPGQGDEQFF. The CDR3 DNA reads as TGTGCCAGCTCACCCGGACAGGGGGATGAGCAGTTCTTC.

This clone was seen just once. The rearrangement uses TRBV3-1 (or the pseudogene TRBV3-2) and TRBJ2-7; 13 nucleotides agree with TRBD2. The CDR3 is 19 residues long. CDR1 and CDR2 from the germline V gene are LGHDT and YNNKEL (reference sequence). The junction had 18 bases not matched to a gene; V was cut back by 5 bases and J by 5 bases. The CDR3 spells CASSENNIGLAGALDEQYF. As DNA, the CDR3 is TGTGCCAGCAGCGAAAACAATATCGGACTAGCGGGGGCGCTCGACGAGCAGTACTTC.

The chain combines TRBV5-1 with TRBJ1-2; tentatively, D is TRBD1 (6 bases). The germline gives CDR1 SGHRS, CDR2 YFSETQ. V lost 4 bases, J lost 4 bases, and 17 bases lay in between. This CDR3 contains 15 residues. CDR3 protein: CASSPPDRTPYGYTF. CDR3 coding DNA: TGCGCCAGCAGCCCGCCGGACAGAACCCCCTATGGCTACACCTTC.

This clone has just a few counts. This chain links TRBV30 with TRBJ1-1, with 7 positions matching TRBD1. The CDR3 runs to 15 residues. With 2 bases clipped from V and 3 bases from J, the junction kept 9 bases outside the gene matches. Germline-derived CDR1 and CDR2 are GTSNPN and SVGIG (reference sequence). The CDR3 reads CAWSRSGTVHTEAFF. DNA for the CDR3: TGTGCCTGGAGTCGATCGGGGACAGTCCACACTGAAGCTTTCTTT.

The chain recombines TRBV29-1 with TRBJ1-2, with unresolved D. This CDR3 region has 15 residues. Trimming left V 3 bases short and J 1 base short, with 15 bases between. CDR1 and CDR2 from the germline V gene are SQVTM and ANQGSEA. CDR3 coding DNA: TGCAGCGTTGATAAGGGAACGAGGGATAACTATGGCTACACCTTC. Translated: CSVDKGTRDNYGYTF.

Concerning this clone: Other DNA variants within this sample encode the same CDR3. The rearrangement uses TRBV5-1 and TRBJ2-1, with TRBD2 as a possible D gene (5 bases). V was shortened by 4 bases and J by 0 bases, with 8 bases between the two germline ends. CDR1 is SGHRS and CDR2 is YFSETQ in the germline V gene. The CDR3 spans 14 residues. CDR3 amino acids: CASSLAGSYNEQFF. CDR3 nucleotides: TGCGCCAGCAGCCTGGCGGGCTCCTACAATGAGCAGTTCTTC.

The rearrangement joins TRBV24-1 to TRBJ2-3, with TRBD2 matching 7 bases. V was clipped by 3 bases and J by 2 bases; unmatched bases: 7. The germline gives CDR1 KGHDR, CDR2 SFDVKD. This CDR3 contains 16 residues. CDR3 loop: CATSDPWGGDTDTQYF. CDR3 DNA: TGTGCCACCAGTGATCCTTGGGGGGGGGACACAGATACGCAGTATTTT.

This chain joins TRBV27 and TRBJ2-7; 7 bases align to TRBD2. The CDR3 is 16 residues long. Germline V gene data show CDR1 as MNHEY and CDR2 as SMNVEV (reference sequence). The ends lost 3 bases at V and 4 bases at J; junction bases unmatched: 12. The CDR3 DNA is TGTGCCAGCAGTTTTGGGGTTGCGGGGGATAGGTACGAGCAGTACTTC. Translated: CASSFGVAGDRYEQYF.

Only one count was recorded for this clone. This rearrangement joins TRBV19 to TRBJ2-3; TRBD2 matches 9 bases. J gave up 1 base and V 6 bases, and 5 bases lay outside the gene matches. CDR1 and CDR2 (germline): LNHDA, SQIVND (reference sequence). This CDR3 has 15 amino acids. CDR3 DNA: TGTGCCAGTAGGTATAGCGGGAGTGGCACAGATACGCAGTATTTT. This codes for CASRYSGSGTDTQYF.

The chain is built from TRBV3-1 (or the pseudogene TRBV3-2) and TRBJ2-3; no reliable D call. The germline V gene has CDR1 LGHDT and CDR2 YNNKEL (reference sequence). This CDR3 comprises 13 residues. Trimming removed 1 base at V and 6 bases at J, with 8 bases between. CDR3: CASSQARVDTQYF. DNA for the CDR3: TGTGCCAGCAGCCAAGCACGGGTGGATACGCAGTATTTT.